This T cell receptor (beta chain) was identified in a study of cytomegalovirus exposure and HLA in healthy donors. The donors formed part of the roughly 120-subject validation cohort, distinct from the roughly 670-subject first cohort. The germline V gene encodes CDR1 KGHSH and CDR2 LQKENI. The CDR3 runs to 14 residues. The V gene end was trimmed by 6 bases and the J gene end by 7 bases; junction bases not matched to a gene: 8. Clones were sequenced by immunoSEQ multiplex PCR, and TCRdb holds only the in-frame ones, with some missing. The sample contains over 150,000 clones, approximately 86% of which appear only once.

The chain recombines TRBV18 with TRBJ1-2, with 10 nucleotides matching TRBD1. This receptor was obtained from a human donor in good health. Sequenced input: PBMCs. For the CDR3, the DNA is TGTGCCAGCTCCCTAGACAGGGGGCTAGGTGGCTACACCTTC. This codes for CASSLDRGLGGYTF.